The 29 T cell receptor beta chains presented below share a single source sample, sequenced in a study of blood T cell repertoires in COVID-19. Profiled with immunoSEQ multiplex PCR; TCRdb holds only in-frame clones, not every one. The sample includes approximately 280,000 clones, approximately 83% seen only once; the top ten take 2.1%. The source material was peripheral blood. Receptor source: a woman aged 25 to 39 who had recovered from COVID-19.

This chain links TRBV11-2 with TRBJ1-5; TRBD1 might be the D (6 bases). This CDR3 spans 15 amino acids. V was cut by 1 base and J by 5 bases, with 12 bases left in between. Germline-derived CDR1 and CDR2 are SGHAT and FQNNGV. CDR3 sequence reads: CASSLGDRQHQPQHF. CDR3 DNA sequence: TGTGCCAGCAGCTTAGGCGACAGGCAGCATCAGCCCCAGCATTTT.

CDR3 coding DNA: TGTGCCAGCAGTTCTCTCTTCGGGGGGAACACCGGGGAGCTGTTTTTT. Translation gives CASSSLFGGNTGELFF. The chain employs TRBV28 and TRBJ2-2; D perhaps matches TRBD2 (6 bases). Germline lookup yields CDR1 MDHEN and CDR2 SYDVKM. Trimming removed 4 bases at V and 1 base at J, with 13 bases between. CDR3 length: 16 amino acids.

This chain connects TRBV19 to TRBJ1-2; the D gene is possibly TRBD1 (5 bases). The germline V gene encodes CDR1 LNHDA and CDR2 SQIVND (reference sequence). The CDR3 runs to 14 residues. V lost 8 bases and J 0 bases, leaving 13 bases between the germline ends. The CDR3 is CASRGGITNYGYTF. CDR3 DNA sequence: TGTGCCAGTCGTGGGGGGATTACTAACTATGGCTACACCTTC. Combining the CDR3 with reference TRBV19 and TRBJ1-2 gives the whole variable domain DGGITQSPKYLFRKEGQNVTLSCEQNLNHDAMYWYRQDPGQGLRLIYYSQIVNDFQKGDIAEGYSVSREKKESFPLTVTSAQKNPTAFYLCASRGGITNYGYTFGSGTRLTVV.

This clone was detected only a few times. V gene TRBV7-9 combines with J gene TRBJ2-3; 8 bases line up with TRBD2. This CDR3 has 18 residues. The V and J ends lost 5 bases and 2 bases, in that order; junction bases with no gene match: 15. Germline V gene data show CDR1 as SEHNR and CDR2 as FQNEAQ (reference sequence). The CDR3 DNA follows: TGTGCCAGCAGCCCACGCTCACTAGCGGCTGTTAACACAGATACGCAGTATTTT. Protein product: CASSPRSLAAVNTDTQYF.

The chain has TRBV10-1 and TRBJ2-1; a possible D gene is TRBD2 (6 bases). Trimming removed 8 bases at V and 4 bases at J, with 12 bases between. The CDR3 is 13 amino acids. Germline lookup yields CDR1 WNHNN and CDR2 SYGVQD (reference sequence). The CDR3 sequence is CASSLARYNEQFF. The CDR3 region has the DNA TGCGCCAGCTCACTAGCACGGTACAATGAGCAGTTCTTC.

This clone was observed a single time. The rearrangement joins TRBV7-9 to TRBJ2-2, with a tentative D call TRBD1 (5 bases). The CDR3 covers 15 residues. Germline CDR1 and CDR2: SEHNR and FQNEAQ (reference sequence). The V and J ends lost 1 base and 1 base respectively, with 7 bases between them. The CDR3 is CASSLGQGNTGELFF. The DNA of the CDR3 is TGTGCCAGCAGCTTAGGGCAGGGGAACACCGGGGAGCTGTTTTTT.

The chain joins TRBV19 to TRBJ1-3; D may be TRBD1 (6 bases). V was clipped by 3 bases and J by 0 bases, with 15 bases between them. The CDR3 extends over 17 amino acids. Germline CDR1 reads LNHDA; CDR2 reads SQIVND (reference sequence). CDR3 loop: CASSIGMGQSSGNTIYF. CDR3 nucleotides: TGTGCCAGTAGTATCGGCATGGGACAATCCTCTGGAAACACCATATATTTT.

This clone was detected a few times. The gene calls are TRBV19 and TRBJ1-1; the D gene is possibly TRBD1 (5 bases). The germline V gene encodes CDR1 LNHDA and CDR2 SQIVND (reference sequence). V dropped 6 bases and J dropped 2 bases, with 19 bases sitting between them. The CDR3 has 16 residues. The CDR3 sequence: CASSPFHGGSNTEAFF. DNA for the CDR3: TGTGCCAGTAGCCCCTTCCACGGGGGGTCAAACACTGAAGCTTTCTTT.

The sample holds a few counts of this clone. The rearrangement joins TRBV21-1 to TRBJ1-6. TRBV21-1 is given as a pseudogene. This CDR3 is built from 17 residues. CDR3: CASSAEGGPLYNSPLHF. In DNA, the CDR3 is TGTGCCAGCAGCGCTGAGGGGGGGCCCCTCTATAATTCACCCCTCCACTTT.

The chain couples TRBV11-2 to TRBJ1-4; D remains ambiguous. Trimming took 5 bases from V and 8 from J, leaving 18 bases between them. The CDR3 runs to 15 residues. Germline assignment: CDR1 SGHAT and CDR2 FQNNGV. The CDR3 reads CASSLSRGLREKLFF. CDR3 nucleotides: TGTGCCAGCAGCCTTTCGCGCGGGCTACGCGAAAAACTGTTTTTT.

The chain carries TRBV11-2 and TRBJ2-5; TRBD1 agrees at 8 bases. The CDR3 is made up of 16 amino acids. Losses at the gene ends were 1 base for V and 4 bases for J; bases not matched to a gene: 8. CDR1 and CDR2 from the germline V gene are SGHAT and FQNNGV. The CDR3, as DNA: TGTGCCAGCAGCTTAGGGGACAGGCCGACCGGAGAGACCCAGTACTTC. It specifies CASSLGDRPTGETQYF. Filled out from reference TRBV11-2 and TRBJ2-5, the complete variable domain reads EAGVAQSPRYKIIEKRQSVAFWCNPISGHATLYWYQQILGQGPKLLIQFQNNGVVDDSQLPKDRFSAERLKGVDSTLKIQPAKLEDSAVYLCASSLGDRPTGETQYFGPGTRLLVL.

The rearrangement links TRBV27 to TRBJ2-7; 15 nucleotides match TRBD2. The junction had 3 bases not matched to a gene; V was cut back by 4 bases and J by 2 bases. CDR1 MNHEY and CDR2 SMNVEV come from the germline V gene (reference sequence). CDR3 length: 16 amino acids. The CDR3 nucleotides read TGTGCCAGCAGTTCCCGGACTAGCGGGAGGGCCTACGAGCAGTACTTC. It translates to CASSSRTSGRAYEQYF.

The chain combines TRBV6-2 or TRBV6-3 with TRBJ1-4; a possible D gene is TRBD1 (5 bases). The germline V gene has CDR1 MNHEY and CDR2 SVGEGT. V lost 6 bases and J lost 6, with 17 bases in between. CDR3 length equals 15 residues. The CDR3 DNA reads as TGTGCCAGCAGCACGGCGGCAGGGATGGATGAAAAACTGTTTTTT. This encodes CASSTAAGMDEKLFF.

The chain employs TRBV12-3 or TRBV12-4 and TRBJ2-3; D remains ambiguous. The germline V and J ends were trimmed by 5 bases and 6 bases, with 9 bases remaining between them. The CDR3 consists of 12 residues. Here the CDR3 DNA reads TGTGCCAGCAGTGAGGAAGTGGATACGCAGTATTTT. Translated: CASSEEVDTQYF.

The chain recombines TRBV10-3 with TRBJ1-6; 10 bases match TRBD1. The CDR3 is 15 amino acids. Germline loops: CDR1 ENHRY, CDR2 SYGVKD. The trim removed 3 bases at V and 8 bases at J, leaving 4 bases unmatched. The CDR3 protein is CAISEQGTGDSPLHF. The DNA of the CDR3 is TGTGCCATCAGTGAACAGGGGACAGGGGATTCACCCCTCCACTTT.

The CDR3 loop is CASRLDRGNTEAFF. The CDR3 DNA is TGTGCCAGCAGGCTTGACAGGGGAAACACTGAAGCTTTCTTT. V gene TRBV27 combines with J gene TRBJ1-1, with 8 bases identical to TRBD1. J gave up 2 bases and V 6 bases, and 5 bases lay outside the gene matches. This CDR3 is built from 14 residues. In germline, CDR1 is MNHEY, CDR2 SMNVEV (reference sequence).

V and J are TRBV6-5 and TRBJ1-3; D may be TRBD1 (5 bases). Trimming took 4 bases from V and 8 from J, leaving 9 bases between them. CDR3 length: 12 residues. CDR1 MNHEY and CDR2 SVGAGI come from the germline V gene. CDR3 region: CASSLGGDTIYF. In nucleotides, the CDR3 is TGTGCCAGCAGTTTGGGGGGGGACACCATATATTTT.

The gene calls are TRBV5-4 and TRBJ1-1, with 9 bases that match TRBD1. Germline CDR1 reads SGHNT; CDR2 reads YYREEE (reference sequence). The CDR3 covers 13 residues. The V and J ends lost 3 bases and 5 bases, in that order; junction bases with no gene match: 2. CDR3 nucleotide sequence: TGTGCCAGCAGCTCAGACAGGGGGACTGAAGCTTTCTTT. Its protein product is CASSSDRGTEAFF.

The CDR3 DNA reads as TGTGCCAGTAGTATGGCAGGGGGTAATGAAAAACTGTTTTTT. Its protein product is CASSMAGGNEKLFF. This chain joins TRBV19 and TRBJ1-4, with TRBD1 matching 7 bases. CDR1 is LNHDA, CDR2 SQIVND, per germline (reference sequence). This CDR3 spans 14 amino acids. The trim removed 3 bases at V and 4 bases at J, leaving 2 bases unmatched.

The chain has TRBV7-9 and TRBJ2-2; TRBD1 agrees at 9 bases. The CDR3 length is 16 residues. The germline V gene encodes CDR1 SEHNR and CDR2 FQNEAQ (reference sequence). V dropped 5 bases and J dropped 6; count of bases not matched to a gene: 10. The CDR3 DNA follows: TGTGCCAGCAGCGGACAGGGGACAACGGTCCCCGGGGAGCTGTTTTTT. It yields the protein CASSGQGTTVPGELFF.

The chain joins TRBV7-9 to TRBJ1-5, with D perhaps matching TRBD1 (5 bases). Germline-derived CDR1 and CDR2 are SEHNR and FQNEAQ (reference sequence). V lost 5 bases, J lost 6 bases, and 14 bases lay in between. CDR3 length equals 14 residues. CDR3 in amino acids: CASSPGGVPQPQHF. The CDR3 nucleotides are TGTGCCAGCAGCCCGGGGGGGGTACCTCAGCCCCAGCATTTT.

The CDR3 sequence: CASSQDRAEWGQETQYF. CDR3 DNA: TGCGCCAGCAGCCAAGACAGGGCGGAGTGGGGACAAGAGACCCAGTACTTC. The rearrangement links TRBV4-3 to TRBJ2-5, with a tentative D call TRBD1 (5 bases). This CDR3 has 17 residues. Germline V gene data show CDR1 as LGHNA and CDR2 as YSLEER. Deletions cut 0 bases from V and 2 bases from J, with 16 bases between.

This sequence joins TRBV28 and TRBJ2-1; 8 bases map to TRBD2. CDR1 and CDR2 (germline): MDHEN, SYDVKM. This CDR3 is built from 15 residues. V was clipped by 2 bases and J by 4 bases; unmatched bases: 4. The CDR3 coding sequence is TGTGCCAGCAGTTTAACGGGAGGGGGTTACAATGAGCAGTTCTTC. Translated: CASSLTGGGYNEQFF.

The V and J genes are TRBV28 and TRBJ2-3; 8 bases map to TRBD1. The CDR3 has 14 residues. V shed 6 bases and J 5 bases; nucleotides not matched to a gene: 7. Germline CDR1 is MDHEN and CDR2 is SYDVKM. This CDR3 is CASSRTGYGDTQYF. The DNA for the CDR3 is TGTGCCAGCAGCCGGACAGGGTACGGAGATACGCAGTATTTT.

In regard to this clone: The junction and the germline gene differ at one end; a read error may be behind it. J is TRBJ2-3 and V is TRBV7-7; D is uncertain. The germline gives CDR1 SSHAT, CDR2 FNYEAQ (reference sequence). The CDR3 has 13 residues. The CDR3 bases are TGTGCTAGCAGCTTAGATCCGGTAGATACGCAGTATTTT. It yields the protein CASSLDPVDTQYF.

J is TRBJ2-1 and V is TRBV5-1, with D perhaps TRBD2 (6 bases). Trimming took off 0 bases at V and 6 bases at J, with 10 bases between the two ends. The CDR3 extends over 14 amino acids. CDR1 and CDR2 from the germline V gene are SGHRS and YFSETQ. CDR3 sequence: CASSLAGVGNEQFF. The CDR3 coding sequence is TGCGCCAGCAGCTTGGCGGGAGTGGGCAATGAGCAGTTCTTC.

The V and J genes are TRBV19 and TRBJ1-1; unclear D gene. The CDR3 has 15 amino acids. The V end was cut by 1 base, the J end by 4 bases, with 13 bases between. The germline V gene has CDR1 LNHDA and CDR2 SQIVND (reference sequence). The CDR3 DNA sequence: TGTGCCAGTAGTATAGGCGGCCGGCCGGCCACTGAAGCTTTCTTT. Translation: CASSIGGRPATEAFF. Variable domain in full (rest from reference TRBV19 and TRBJ1-1): DGGITQSPKYLFRKEGQNVTLSCEQNLNHDAMYWYRQDPGQGLRLIYYSQIVNDFQKGDIAEGYSVSREKKESFPLTVTSAQKNPTAFYLCASSIGGRPATEAFFGQGTRLTVV.

The chain recombines TRBV28 with TRBJ1-1, with a possible D match to TRBD1 (6 bases). Trimming removed 1 base at V and 7 bases at J, with 7 bases between. Germline CDR1 MDHEN, CDR2 SYDVKM. The CDR3 is 12 amino acids. The CDR3, as DNA: TGTGCCAGCAGTTTATCCAGGGGTGAAGCTTTCTTT. It yields the protein CASSLSRGEAFF.

The chain links TRBV4-1 to TRBJ2-2, with 7 positions matching TRBD1. The ends lost 1 base at V and 6 bases at J; junction bases unmatched: 5. The CDR3 runs to 15 residues. Germline CDR1 and CDR2: MGHRA and YSYEKL. In nucleotides, the CDR3 is TGCGCCAGCAGCCAAGCGACAGGGAAGGCCGGGGAGCTGTTTTTT. This sequence encodes CASSQATGKAGELFF.